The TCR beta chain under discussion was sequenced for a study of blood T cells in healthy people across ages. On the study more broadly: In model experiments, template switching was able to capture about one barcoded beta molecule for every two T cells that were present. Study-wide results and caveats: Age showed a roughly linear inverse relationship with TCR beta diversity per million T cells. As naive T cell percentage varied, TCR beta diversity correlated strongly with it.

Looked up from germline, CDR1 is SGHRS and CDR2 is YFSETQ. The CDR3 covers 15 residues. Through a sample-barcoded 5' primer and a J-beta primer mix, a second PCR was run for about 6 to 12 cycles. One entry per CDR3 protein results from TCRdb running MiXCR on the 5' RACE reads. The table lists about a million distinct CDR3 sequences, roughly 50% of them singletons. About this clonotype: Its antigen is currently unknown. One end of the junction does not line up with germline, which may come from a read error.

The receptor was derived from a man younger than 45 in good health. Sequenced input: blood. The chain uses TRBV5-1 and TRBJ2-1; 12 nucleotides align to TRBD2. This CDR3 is CTSSSTSGGYNEQFF. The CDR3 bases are TGCACCAGCAGCTCGACTAGCGGGGGTTATAATGAGCAGTTCTTC.